This T cell receptor (beta chain) was recovered during a study of long-term antiretroviral therapy in people with HIV. Whole-study results and caveats: Patients on ART gained diversity, which nonetheless stayed below transplant donor controls. Dominant in the repertoire at all time points were clones expanded before ART. In the period from the mid-2000s to the late 2010s, blood was collected, possibly under older ART regimens.

In germline, CDR1 is SEHNR, CDR2 FQNEAQ (reference sequence). The CDR3 extends over 13 amino acids. Trimming took off 1 base at V and 6 bases at J, with 8 bases between the two ends. The assay used was immunoSEQ (version v3.0), run at survey level. Clones were read by immunoSEQ multiplex PCR, and TCRdb kept only the in-frame ones, dropping some. Of 15,000 to 20,000 clones in the sample, about 88% are singletons; the top ten hold 7% to 10%. Every participant with HIV received treatment in the United States. As to this clone: Its specificity is unknown.

The gene calls are TRBV7-9 and TRBJ2-3, with TRBD2 as a possible D gene (5 bases). Specimen: unsorted PBMCs, collected 0.1 years after starting antiretroviral therapy. The receptor was derived from a man between 18 and 35 years old with HIV. The CDR3 bases are TGTGCCAGCAGCTTAGGGCCGGGGGATACGCAGTATTTT. Translation gives CASSLGPGDTQYF.